This is a list of T cell receptor beta chains from one sample in a study of T cells in localized non-small cell lung cancer. Clones were sequenced by immunoSEQ multiplex PCR, and TCRdb holds only the in-frame ones, with some missing. The table includes tens of thousands of clones, about 88% detected once. The sample here was PBMCs, taken before any cancer treatment. These receptors originate from a man aged 35-69 years with stage II lung adenocarcinoma. Each CDR3 is given with its conserved first and last residue. D genes are given only for firm matches. Expanded clones are given a class, and other clones once, few, many or no size at all.

CDR3,DNA,J,size,D,V
CASSLHDRGRGSPLHF,TGTGCCAGCAGTTTACATGACAGGGGGCGAGGATCACCCCTCCACTTT,TRBJ1-6,medium-sized,TRBD1,TRBV27
CASSLEGGRYSEAFF,TGCGCCAGCAGCTTGGAAGGTGGCAGATACTCTGAAGCTTTCTTT,TRBJ1-1,NA,NA,TRBV5-1
CAISDGADSLQGAQYF,TGTGCCATCAGTGACGGAGCGGACAGTCTCCAGGGGGCCCAGTACTTC,TRBJ2-5,NA,TRBD1,TRBV10-3
CASSLEGGGGLSYEQYF,TGTGCCAGCAGCTTAGAGGGTGGCGGGGGGCTCTCCTACGAGCAGTACTTC,TRBJ2-7,NA,TRBD2,TRBV7-8
CASSEGAGGEKLFF,TGTGCCAGTAGTGAAGGGGCAGGGGGCGAAAAACTGTTTTTT,TRBJ1-4,NA,TRBD1,TRBV19
CASSFRGRDTEAFF,TGTGCCAGCAGTTTCAGGGGGCGGGACACTGAAGCTTTCTTT,TRBJ1-1,NA,TRBD1,TRBV7-2
CASYPRQGYVNEQFF,TGTGCCAGCTACCCGAGACAGGGTTACGTAAATGAGCAGTTCTTC,TRBJ2-1,NA,TRBD1,TRBV28
CAWSTTPTNEKLFF,TGTGCCTGGAGTACAACCCCAACTAATGAAAAACTGTTTTTT,TRBJ1-4,NA,NA,TRBV30
CASSELAGSKTQYF,TGTGCCAGCAGTGAACTAGCGGGGTCGAAGACCCAGTACTTC,TRBJ2-5,few,TRBD2,TRBV2
CASSLAPTGRVGGELFF,TGCGCCAGCAGCTTGGCCCCCACAGGGAGGGTAGGCGGGGAGCTGTTTTTT,TRBJ2-2,few,NA,TRBV5-1
CATERESNTGELFF,TGTGCCACTGAGAGGGAGTCGAACACCGGGGAGCTGTTTTTT,TRBJ2-2,NA,NA,TRBV19
CASSFGIAYEQYF,TGTGCCAGCAGTTTCGGGATAGCCTACGAGCAGTACTTC,TRBJ2-7,NA,NA,TRBV5-4
CASSPPQGSNEKLFF,TGTGCCAGCAGTCCGCCACAGGGTTCAAATGAAAAACTGTTTTTT,TRBJ1-4,NA,NA,TRBV28
CASSLGLGQGGTDTQYF,TGTGCCAGCAGCTTGGGATTGGGACAGGGAGGCACAGATACGCAGTATTTT,TRBJ2-3,NA,TRBD1,TRBV5-4
CASSKPGTNQPQHF,TGTGCCAGCAGTAAACCTGGGACTAATCAGCCCCAGCATTTT,TRBJ1-5,NA,NA,TRBV19
CASRQQVNTEAFF,TGTGCCAGCAGGCAACAAGTGAACACTGAAGCTTTCTTT,TRBJ1-1,NA,NA,TRBV14
CASGLATGGFHEKLFF,TGTGCTAGTGGTCTTGCTACAGGGGGCTTTCATGAAAAACTGTTTTTT,TRBJ1-4,NA,TRBD1,TRBV12-5
CASRDRGPEAFF,TGTGCCAGCAGAGACAGGGGGCCTGAAGCTTTCTTT,TRBJ1-1,NA,TRBD1,TRBV6-7
CASSYSGGANTGELFF,TGTGCCAGCAGCTATAGCGGGGGGGCGAACACCGGGGAGCTGTTTTTT,TRBJ2-2,NA,TRBD2,TRBV13
CASSETDFRGEAPLHF,TGTGCCAGCAGTGAGACGGACTTCAGGGGGGAGGCACCCCTCCACTTT,TRBJ1-6,NA,TRBD1,TRBV6-1
CASSAQGWGSYEQYF,TGTGCCAGCAGCGCCCAGGGGTGGGGATCCTACGAGCAGTACTTC,TRBJ2-7,NA,NA,TRBV9
CASSQAQDGDYGYTF,TGTGCCAGCAGCCAAGCGCAGGACGGAGACTATGGCTACACCTTC,TRBJ1-2,once,NA,TRBV4-2
CASSTSSGGGNEQFF,TGTGCCAGCAGTACTTCTAGCGGAGGGGGGAATGAGCAGTTCTTC,TRBJ2-1,NA,NA,TRBV27
CASSLAGSGGLDTQYF,TGTGCCAGCAGCTTGGCCGGGTCGGGGGGGCTAGATACGCAGTATTTT,TRBJ2-3,NA,TRBD2,TRBV5-4
CASSEWQALYGYTF,TGTGCCAGCAGTGAATGGCAGGCGCTCTATGGCTACACCTTC,TRBJ1-2,NA,NA,TRBV6-1
CAILAYGGVYNEQFF,TGTGCCATCCTAGCATACGGGGGCGTCTACAATGAGCAGTTCTTC,TRBJ2-1,NA,NA,TRBV6-1
CASSLVGENTEAFF,TGTGCCAGCAGCTTAGTCGGCGAGAACACTGAAGCTTTCTTT,TRBJ1-1,NA,NA,TRBV7-9
CASSLDTTGELFF,TGTGCCAGCAGCTTGGACACCACCGGGGAGCTGTTTTTT,TRBJ2-2,NA,NA,TRBV2
CASSRRTSGGAETDTQYF,TGCGCCAGCAGCCGACGGACTAGCGGGGGGGCGGAGACAGATACGCAGTATTTT,TRBJ2-3,NA,TRBD2,TRBV5-1
CASSLSGVGEQYF,TGTGCCAGCAGTTTATCAGGGGTTGGCGAGCAGTACTTC,TRBJ2-7,NA,NA,TRBV27
CASSLTGTGNTIYF,TGTGCCAGCAGTTTGACAGGGACTGGGAACACCATATATTTT,TRBJ1-3,NA,TRBD1,TRBV6-5
CASSQRRPRTMTDTQYF,TGTGCCAGCAGCCAAAGGCGTCCACGTACCATGACAGATACGCAGTATTTT,TRBJ2-3,NA,NA,TRBV14
CASNIGGRQETQYF,TGTGCCAGCAACATAGGGGGCCGACAGGAGACCCAGTACTTC,TRBJ2-5,few,TRBD1,TRBV5-4
CASSPPGRAGGETQYF,TGTGCCAGCAGCCCCCCGGGGAGGGCTGGGGGAGAGACCCAGTACTTC,TRBJ2-5,NA,TRBD2,TRBV11-2
CASSFGLARNPSTDTQYF,TGCGCCAGCAGCTTCGGACTAGCGCGTAACCCTAGCACAGATACGCAGTATTTT,TRBJ2-3,NA,TRBD2,TRBV5-1
CASSLLGPVGETQYF,TGCGCCAGCAGCCTCCTCGGACCGGTTGGTGAGACCCAGTACTTC,TRBJ2-5,once,NA,TRBV4-1
CASSPGTTGRGANVLTF,TGTGCCAGCAGCCCGGGGACAACCGGGAGGGGGGCCAACGTCCTGACTTTC,TRBJ2-6,NA,NA,TRBV7-6
CASTGGSTDTQYF,TGTGCCAGCACAGGGGGGAGCACAGATACGCAGTATTTT,TRBJ2-3,NA,NA,TRBV2
CASSQRQDNTEAFF,TGCGCCAGCAGCCAAAGACAGGATAACACTGAAGCTTTCTTT,TRBJ1-1,NA,NA,TRBV5-1
CASSELTGEETQYF,TGTGCCAGCAGTGAGTTGACAGGGGAAGAGACCCAGTACTTC,TRBJ2-5,NA,TRBD1,TRBV2
CASSLAKTNFPSEAFF,TGTGCCAGCAGTTTAGCCAAAACTAATTTCCCCTCTGAAGCTTTCTTT,TRBJ1-1,once,NA,TRBV28
CASSATGYYGYTF,TGTGCCAGCAGTGCGACAGGCTACTATGGCTACACCTTC,TRBJ1-2,once,NA,TRBV6-5